Following are 21 T cell receptor beta chains from one sample sequenced in a study of spatial heterogeneity in lung cancer. Time point in this sample: blood at routine non-recurrence follow-up after resection. A single record per CDR3 protein comes from TCRdb applying MiXCR to the 5' RACE reads. The data hold about 2,300 distinct CDR3 sequences, with around 29% observed a single time. Sequences were derived from PBMCs, sampled at follow-up. These receptors all stem from a male donor with early-stage non-small cell lung cancer.

For this clonotype: This beta chain slipped into a library made for alpha chains as a stray read, so its size is not meaningful. The chain joins TRBV7-6 to TRBJ2-3; D call uncertain. In germline, CDR1 is SGHVS, CDR2 FNYEAQ. V lost 3 bases and J lost 0, with 7 bases in between. CDR3 size: 14 residues. CDR3 nucleotide sequence: TGTGCCAGCAGCTTGTTTAGTAGCACAGATACGCAGTATTTT. Translating gives CASSLFSSTDTQYF.

This clonotype appeared a few times. The library was built for alpha chains, so this beta chain is an off-target read and its size means little. This chain connects TRBV20-1 to TRBJ2-1; maybe TRBD1 (7 bases). Trimming removed 2 bases from V and 3 bases from J, with 17 bases in between. CDR3 length equals 16 residues. Germline V gene lookup returns CDR1 DFQATT and CDR2 SNEGSKA (reference sequence). CDR3 residues: CSARPGGRASYNEQFF. CDR3 DNA: TGCAGTGCTAGACCAGGGGGGCGGGCAAGCTACAATGAGCAGTTCTTC.

A remark on this clonotype: This beta chain lies outside the target of a library built for alpha chains; its clone size means little. V usage is TRBV7-2 and J usage is TRBJ2-1, with TRBD2 matching 8 bases. The V gene's germline CDR1 is SGHTA and CDR2 FQGNSA. This CDR3 spans 12 amino acids. V gave up 5 bases and J gave up 10 bases; unmatched junction bases: 4. The CDR3, as DNA: TGTGCCAGCAGCCCTTTAGCGGGAGAGCAGTTCTTC. It specifies CASSPLAGEQFF.

Worth noting for this clonotype: This beta chain was picked up by a library intended for alpha chains and is off target, so its count carries little meaning. This chain uses TRBV12-3 or TRBV12-4 with TRBJ2-1, with no clear D. The CDR3 spans 16 residues. The V gene lost 5 bases and the J gene lost 6 bases, with 20 bases spanning the gap. This chain's CDR3 is CASSPEPPNPRNEQFF. The CDR3, as DNA: TGTGCCAGCAGTCCCGAACCCCCGAACCCTCGCAATGAGCAGTTCTTC.

This clonotype is labeled medium-sized. This beta chain is an off-target read within a library intended for alpha chains, so its frequency means little. This rearrangement joins TRBV5-5 to TRBJ2-1; 8 nucleotides agree with TRBD1. J lost 8 bases, V lost 4 bases, and 11 bases had no gene match. This CDR3 region has 15 residues. In germline, CDR1 is SGHKS, CDR2 YYEKEE (reference sequence). CDR3 in amino acids: CASSLPGTGVYEQFF. In DNA form, the CDR3 reads TGTGCCAGCAGCCTACCCGGGACAGGAGTCTATGAGCAGTTCTTC.

Points on this clonotype: Within a library made for alpha chains, this beta chain is off target, and its count is uninformative. This rearrangement joins TRBV20-1 to TRBJ2-1; D not resolved. The CDR3 is made up of 15 amino acids. The V end was cut by 0 bases, the J end by 0 bases, with 9 bases between. Germline CDR1 DFQATT, CDR2 SNEGSKA (reference sequence). The CDR3 is CSARDRQFSYNEQFF. The CDR3 coding sequence is TGCAGTGCTAGAGATCGCCAGTTCTCCTACAATGAGCAGTTCTTC.

As regards this clonotype: Since it is a stray read in a library aimed at alpha chains, this beta chain has a size that is not meaningful. V and J are TRBV7-6 and TRBJ2-3; no reliable D call. From germline, CDR1 is SGHVS and CDR2 FNYEAQ. V was shortened by 5 bases and J by 0 bases, with 3 bases between the two germline ends. CDR3 size: 12 residues. The CDR3 DNA sequence: TGTGCCAGCAGCCCAAGCACAGATACGCAGTATTTT. Protein product: CASSPSTDTQYF.

Notes on this clonotype: With the library built for alpha chains, this beta chain is off target and its frequency is not meaningful. The chain employs TRBV16 and TRBJ2-7, with TRBD1 identical over 8 bases. With 0 bases clipped from V and 3 bases from J, the junction kept 7 bases outside the gene matches. Germline values: CDR1 KGHSY, CDR2 FQNENV. This CDR3 has 16 residues. For the CDR3, the DNA is TGTGCCAGCAGCCAATCCTGGTTACAGGGGGACTACGAGCAGTACTTC. Residues: CASSQSWLQGDYEQYF.

Turning to this clonotype: The library was designed around alpha chains, so this beta chain is a stray read whose abundance carries little weight. The chain uses TRBV5-1 and TRBJ2-3; weak D call: TRBD2 (6 bases). The germline V gene has CDR1 SGHRS and CDR2 YFSETQ. This CDR3 spans 16 amino acids. V was trimmed by 5 bases and J by 4 bases, leaving 20 bases between them. CDR3: CASRGIVGTGADTQYF. CDR3 DNA: TGCGCCAGCAGGGGGATCGTTGGAACGGGAGCAGATACGCAGTATTTT.

By share, this clonotype ranks as medium-sized (0.01 to 0.1%). This beta chain came through as a stray read in a library set up for alpha chains, and its size says little. The rearrangement uses TRBV3-1 and TRBJ2-7; D possibly uses TRBD1 or TRBD2 (5 bases each). Germline V gene sequence: CDR1 LGHDT, CDR2 YNNKEL (reference sequence). This CDR3 has 13 amino acids. Trimming took off 8 bases at V and 6 bases at J, with 17 bases between the two ends. The CDR3 nucleotides are TGTGCCAGCGCTCGGGGACCCCGTTTCGAGCAGTACTTC. It is translated as CASARGPRFEQYF.

Note on this clonotype: Within a library made for alpha chains, this beta chain is off target, and its count is uninformative. V usage is TRBV9 and J usage is TRBJ1-2, with 7 bases fitting TRBD1. Germline CDR1 SGDLS, CDR2 YYNGEE. CDR3 length: 13 residues. V was pared by 4 bases and J by 2 bases, with 2 bases of the junction left unmatched. This CDR3 is CASSPDRNYGYTF. CDR3 bases: TGTGCCAGCAGCCCGGACAGGAACTATGGCTACACCTTC.

A note on this clonotype: This beta chain lies outside the target of a library built for alpha chains; its clone size means little. J is TRBJ1-5 and V is TRBV18; tentative D call: TRBD1 (5 bases). Trimming cost V 6 bases and J 4 bases, with 16 bases left between them. The CDR3 contains 15 residues. CDR1 is KGHSH and CDR2 is LQKENI in the germline V gene. CDR3 sequence: CASSPGGTENQPQHF. Here the CDR3 DNA reads TGTGCCAGCTCCCCCGGGGGAACAGAGAATCAGCCCCAGCATTTT.

About this clonotype: Within a library made for alpha chains, this beta chain is off target, and its count is uninformative. The chain combines TRBV15 with TRBJ2-3; 9 bases are shared with TRBD1. The V gene end was trimmed by 5 bases and the J gene end by 11 bases; junction bases not matched to a gene: 5. Germline V gene lookup returns CDR1 LNHNV and CDR2 YYDKDF (reference sequence). The CDR3 length is 12 residues. The DNA of the CDR3 is TGTGCCACCAGCGGGGACAGGGTTAAGCAGTATTTT. It is translated as CATSGDRVKQYF.

In its sample, this clonotype was seen a few times. A library prepared for alpha chains yielded this beta chain as an off-target read; its size is of little meaning. The rearrangement joins TRBV7-9 to TRBJ2-1; the D is unclear. The V and J ends lost 0 bases and 10 bases respectively, with 7 bases between them. Germline lookup yields CDR1 SEHNR and CDR2 FQNEAQ (reference sequence). This CDR3 comprises 12 residues. DNA for the CDR3: TGTGCCAGCAGCTTAGCGGAAGGAGAGCAGTTCTTC. Translating it yields CASSLAEGEQFF.

Comments on this clonotype: A much larger clone lies one base from this, so it may be a read error. A library made for alpha chains picked up this beta chain off target, so its size means little. This sequence joins TRBV7-7 and TRBJ2-3; a weak D match, TRBD2 (7 bases). The length of the CDR3 is 13 residues. The germline V gene has CDR1 SSHAT and CDR2 FNYEAQ (reference sequence). The CDR3 bases are TGTGTCAGCAGCGAAGGGGGGGCAGATACGCAGTATTTT. It encodes CVSSEGGADTQYF.

Concerning this clonotype: This beta chain turned up in a library designed for alpha chains; as an off-target read, its abundance says little. V and J are TRBV12-3 or TRBV12-4 and TRBJ2-7; 10 bases are a match to TRBD2. Unmatched junction bases numbered 8, after V lost 6 bases and J lost 3 bases. The CDR3 extends over 15 amino acids. CDR3 DNA sequence: TGTGCCAGCAGCCCTGGGGCTAGCGGGAGCTACGAGCAGTACTTC. Encoded protein: CASSPGASGSYEQYF.

Notes on this clonotype: In a library made to pick up alpha chains, this beta chain is a stray read with a size that means little. V gene TRBV20-1 combines with J gene TRBJ2-7; 10 bases fit TRBD2. Germline values: CDR1 DFQATT, CDR2 SNEGSKA (reference sequence). The V gene end was trimmed by 6 bases and the J gene end by 2 bases; junction bases not matched to a gene: 7. The CDR3 sequence is 14 residues long. The CDR3 sequence: CSAGGLAITYEQYF. The DNA of the CDR3 is TGCAGTGCGGGGGGACTAGCGATAACCTACGAGCAGTACTTC.

Notes on this clonotype: Because the library targeted alpha chains, this beta chain is an off-target read whose size means little. The J gene is TRBJ2-1, the V gene TRBV5-1; no firm D call. This CDR3 is built from 16 residues. The ends were cut back, 0 bases at V and 0 bases at J, with 10 bases in the middle. Germline CDR1 and CDR2: SGHRS and YFSETQ. CDR3 in amino acids: CASSLEWPSSYNEQFF. CDR3 bases: TGCGCCAGCAGCTTGGAATGGCCGAGCTCCTACAATGAGCAGTTCTTC.

This clonotype has only a few counts. This beta chain was picked up by a library intended for alpha chains and is off target, so its count carries little meaning. In DNA form, the CDR3 reads TGCGCCAGCAGCCAAGGACTAGTCCTGAATGTTTATGAGCAGTTCTTC. Translating it yields CASSQGLVLNVYEQFF. V is TRBV4-1 and J is TRBJ2-1; D is possibly TRBD2 (6 bases). Germline V gene sequence: CDR1 MGHRA, CDR2 YSYEKL. Trimming shortened V by 1 base and J by 8 bases, and 18 bases separated the two germline ends. The CDR3 length is 16 residues.

This clonotype appeared a few times. This beta chain lies outside the target of a library built for alpha chains; its clone size means little. This chain connects TRBV2 to TRBJ2-7; 10 positions agree with TRBD2. V dropped 1 base and J dropped 7; count of bases not matched to a gene: 7. Per the germline V gene, CDR1 is SNHLY and CDR2 is FYNNEI. This CDR3 comprises 15 residues. The CDR3 DNA reads as TGTGCCAGCAGTGAAGGACTAGCGGGTACTACGGAGCAGTACTTC. The encoded protein is CASSEGLAGTTEQYF.

This clonotype is classed as medium-sized. This beta chain is a stray read from a library made for alpha chains; its abundance is not meaningful. The chain couples TRBV5-1 to TRBJ2-3; D gene ambiguous. Trimming removed 1 base at V and 3 bases at J, with 6 bases between. This CDR3 comprises 13 residues. Looked up from germline, CDR1 is SGHRS and CDR2 is YFSETQ. The CDR3 nucleotides read TGCGCCAGCAGCTTGTCTGAGACAGATACGCAGTATTTT. It encodes CASSLSETDTQYF.